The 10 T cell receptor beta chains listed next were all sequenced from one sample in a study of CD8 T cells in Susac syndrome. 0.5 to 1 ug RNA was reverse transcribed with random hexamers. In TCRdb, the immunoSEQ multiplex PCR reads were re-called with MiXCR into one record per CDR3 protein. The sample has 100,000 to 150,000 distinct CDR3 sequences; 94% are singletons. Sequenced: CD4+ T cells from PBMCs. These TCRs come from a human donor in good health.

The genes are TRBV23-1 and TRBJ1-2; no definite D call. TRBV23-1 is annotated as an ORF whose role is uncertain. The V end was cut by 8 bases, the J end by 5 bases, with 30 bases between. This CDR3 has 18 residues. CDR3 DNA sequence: TGCGCCAGCCAATTAAGGTTGTTGTTAGACGGAAGAGCTTATGGCTACACCTTC. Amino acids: CASQLRLLLDGRAYGYTF.

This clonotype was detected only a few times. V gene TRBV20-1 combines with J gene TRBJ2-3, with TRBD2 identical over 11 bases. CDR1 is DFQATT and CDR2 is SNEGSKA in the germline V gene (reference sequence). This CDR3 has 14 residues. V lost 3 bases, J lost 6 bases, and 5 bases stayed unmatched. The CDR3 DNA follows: TGCAGTGCTAGTCCGACTAGCGGGAAGGATACGCAGTATTTT. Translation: CSASPTSGKDTQYF.

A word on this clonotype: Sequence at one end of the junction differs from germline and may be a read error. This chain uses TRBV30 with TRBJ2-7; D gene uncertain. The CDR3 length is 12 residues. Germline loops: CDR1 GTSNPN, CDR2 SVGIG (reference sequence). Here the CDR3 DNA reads TGTGCCTGGAGTGTACGCGGCTACGAGCAGCACTTC. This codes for CAWSVRGYEQHF.

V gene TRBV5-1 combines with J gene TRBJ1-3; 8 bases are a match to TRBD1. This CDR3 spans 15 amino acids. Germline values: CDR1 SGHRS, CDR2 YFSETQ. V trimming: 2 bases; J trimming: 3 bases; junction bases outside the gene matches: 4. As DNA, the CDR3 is TGCGCCAGCAGCTTACAGGGGGATGTTGGAAACACCATATATTTT. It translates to CASSLQGDVGNTIYF.

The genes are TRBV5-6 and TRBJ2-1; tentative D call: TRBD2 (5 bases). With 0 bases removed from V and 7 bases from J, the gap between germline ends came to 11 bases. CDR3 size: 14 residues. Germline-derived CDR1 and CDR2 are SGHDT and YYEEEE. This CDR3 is CASSLEAGGNEQFF. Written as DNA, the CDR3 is TGTGCCAGCAGCTTGGAGGCGGGTGGAAATGAGCAGTTCTTC.

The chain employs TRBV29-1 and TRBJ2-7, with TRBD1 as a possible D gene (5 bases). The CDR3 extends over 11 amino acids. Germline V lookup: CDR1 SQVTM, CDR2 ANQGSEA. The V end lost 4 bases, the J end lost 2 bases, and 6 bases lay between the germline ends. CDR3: CSVGGAYEQYF. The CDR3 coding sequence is TGCAGCGTTGGGGGCGCCTACGAGCAGTACTTC.

The CDR3 nucleotides are TGTGCCAGCAGCACACGACAGGGAACCACTTCCTACGAGCAGTACTTC. Translating it yields CASSTRQGTTSYEQYF. The chain joins TRBV7-6 to TRBJ2-7, with TRBD1 matching over 7 bases. The V segment lost 5 bases and the J segment 1 base; nucleotides outside the gene matches: 11. Germline V gene sequence: CDR1 SGHVS, CDR2 FNYEAQ. CDR3 length: 16 residues.

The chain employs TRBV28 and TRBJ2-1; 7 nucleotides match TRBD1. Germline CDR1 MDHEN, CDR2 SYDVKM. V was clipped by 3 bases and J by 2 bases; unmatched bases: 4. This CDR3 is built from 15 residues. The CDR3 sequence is CASSFNRGAYNEQFF. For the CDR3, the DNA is TGTGCCAGCAGTTTTAACAGGGGAGCCTACAATGAGCAGTTCTTC.

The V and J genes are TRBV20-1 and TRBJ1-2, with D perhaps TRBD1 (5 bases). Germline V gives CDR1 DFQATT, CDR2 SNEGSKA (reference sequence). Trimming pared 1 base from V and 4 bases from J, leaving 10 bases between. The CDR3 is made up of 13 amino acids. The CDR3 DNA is TGCAGTGCTAGAGGGGGGACGGTCTATGGCTACACCTTC. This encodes CSARGGTVYGYTF.

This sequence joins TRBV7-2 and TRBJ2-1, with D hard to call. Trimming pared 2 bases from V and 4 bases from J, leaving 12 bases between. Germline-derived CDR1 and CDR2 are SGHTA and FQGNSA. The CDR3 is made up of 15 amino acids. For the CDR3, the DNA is TGTGCCAGCAGCTTAACTGGGCTACTTTACAATGAGCAGTTCTTC. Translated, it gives CASSLTGLLYNEQFF.